The 11 T cell receptor beta chains in this list originate from one sample, sequenced in a study of identical twins. Each CDR3 protein is one row after TCRdb ran MiXCR on the 5' RACE reads. This table has hundreds of thousands of distinct CDR3 sequences, approximately 6% appearing once. Sequencing was performed on naive T cells sorted from blood. All receptors derive from a man aged 18-30 years in good health.

This clonotype was counted ten times or more. The V and J genes are TRBV5-1 and TRBJ1-5; 9 positions match TRBD1. The CDR3 consists of 15 residues. With V trimmed by 4 bases and J by 7 bases, 9 bases remained unmatched. The germline V gene encodes CDR1 SGHRS and CDR2 YFSETQ. The CDR3 sequence: CASSEGQGPGQPQHF. The CDR3 coding sequence is TGCGCCAGCAGCGAAGGACAGGGGCCGGGACAGCCCCAGCATTTT.

This clonotype has a count of ten or more. V usage is TRBV9 and J usage is TRBJ2-7, with 7 bases matching TRBD2. This CDR3 spans 14 amino acids. The V gene end was trimmed by 4 bases and the J gene end by 2 bases; junction bases not matched to a gene: 6. Germline assignment: CDR1 SGDLS and CDR2 YYNGEE. This CDR3 reads CASSYTGTTYEQYF. The CDR3 DNA sequence: TGTGCCAGCAGCTACACCGGGACTACCTACGAGCAGTACTTC.

In this sample, this clonotype turned up many times. CDR3 amino acids: CASSLGGVIDEQFF. The CDR3 nucleotides are TGCGCCAGCAGCTTGGGGGGTGTGATCGATGAGCAGTTCTTC. This sequence joins TRBV5-1 and TRBJ2-1; D call uncertain. The length of the CDR3 is 14 residues. Between the trimmed V and J ends, which lost 0 bases and 8 bases, there was a span of 12 bases. Germline V gene lookup returns CDR1 SGHRS and CDR2 YFSETQ.

The table lists this clonotype with a few counts. The chain employs TRBV28 and TRBJ2-3; D remains ambiguous. The CDR3 covers 15 residues. V was trimmed by 3 bases and J by 0 bases, leaving 10 bases between them. The germline V gene has CDR1 MDHEN and CDR2 SYDVKM. The CDR3: CASSLQVASTDTQYF. The CDR3 DNA reads as TGTGCCAGCAGTTTGCAGGTCGCTAGCACAGATACGCAGTATTTT.

This clonotype showed up many times. This chain uses TRBV7-2 with TRBJ2-1; 9 bases are a match to TRBD2. Per the germline V gene, CDR1 is SGHTA and CDR2 is FQGNSA. The CDR3 extends over 16 amino acids. Trimming removed 5 bases from V and 6 bases from J; junction bases left unmatched: 11. The CDR3 reads CASSLLTSGVGNEQFF. The CDR3 DNA follows: TGTGCCAGCAGCCTACTGACTAGCGGAGTGGGCAATGAGCAGTTCTTC.

This clonotype was detected ten times or more. The rearrangement uses TRBV12-3 or TRBV12-4 and TRBJ1-4; no clear D. V was pared by 5 bases and J by 7 bases, with 17 bases between. This CDR3 is 15 amino acids long. The CDR3 spells CASSPKTRRAEKLFF. The CDR3 DNA sequence: TGTGCCAGCAGTCCGAAGACACGCCGGGCTGAAAAACTGTTTTTT.

This clonotype appeared a few times. The rearrangement uses TRBV30 and TRBJ2-1; D might be TRBD1 or TRBD2, each matching 5 bases. This CDR3 spans 16 amino acids. V shed 3 bases and J shed 2 bases, with 17 bases lying between them. Germline CDR1 reads GTSNPN; CDR2 reads SVGIG (reference sequence). CDR3 residues: CAWSPGTSSTYNEQFF. CDR3 DNA: TGTGCCTGGAGCCCCGGGACCTCGTCCACCTACAATGAGCAGTTCTTC.

In its sample, this clonotype was seen a few times. The rearrangement joins TRBV29-1 to TRBJ2-6; TRBD1 agrees at 7 bases. The CDR3 is 14 residues long. The J segment lost 2 bases and the V segment lost 6 bases, leaving 4 bases of the junction unmatched. CDR1 is SQVTM and CDR2 is ANQGSEA in the germline V gene. This CDR3 is CSVQQGTGANVLTF. The CDR3 bases are TGCAGCGTCCAACAGGGGACTGGGGCCAACGTCCTGACTTTC.

The rearrangement joins TRBV7-8 to TRBJ2-1; TRBD2 agrees at 12 bases. J lost 7 bases, V lost 5 bases, and 9 bases had no gene match. The CDR3 contains 16 residues. The germline V gene encodes CDR1 SGHVS and CDR2 FQNEAQ. CDR3 region: CASSLPTSGRENEQFF. The CDR3 bases are TGTGCCAGCAGCCTCCCGACTAGCGGGAGAGAGAATGAGCAGTTCTTC.

The chain is built from TRBV3-1 and TRBJ2-7, with no clear D. The germline V and J ends were trimmed by 1 base and 1 base, with 8 bases remaining between them. The CDR3 has 14 residues. Germline V CDR1 and CDR2: LGHDT, YNNKEL (reference sequence). DNA of the CDR3: TGTGCCAGCAGCCAAGTAAGGTTTTCCTACGAGCAGTACTTC. Translating it yields CASSQVRFSYEQYF.

The sample holds many counts of this clonotype. The chain uses TRBV12-3 or TRBV12-4 and TRBJ2-1, with 12 nucleotides matching TRBD2. This CDR3 has 15 amino acids. The junction had 6 bases not matched to a gene; V was cut back by 5 bases and J by 7 bases. Written as DNA, the CDR3 is TGTGCCAGCAGTACGACTAGCGGGAGTCGGAATGAGCAGTTCTTC. Its protein is CASSTTSGSRNEQFF.